A selection of T cell receptor beta chains follows, all from one sample in a study of Graves' ophthalmopathy and Graves' hyperthyroidism. TCRdb passed the multiplex PCR reads through MiXCR, listing each CDR3 protein once. Seen here are about 1.2 million distinct CDR3 sequences, about 38% observed once, and the top ten hold 11%. The sequenced sample consisted of peripheral blood or thyroid tissue (not recorded which). Receptors were obtained from an adult man with Graves' hyperthyroidism. CDR3s include the opening cysteine and the closing phenylalanine or tryptophan. The D gene is left open where the match is weak. Only part of the rows carry a size: once, few, many, or a class if the clone is expanded.

TRBJ2-7,TRBD1,TRBV7-9,NA,TGTGCCAGCAGTTCACCCCAGGACAGGGCCCTTTCCTACGAGCAGTACTTC,CASSSPQDRALSYEQYF
TRBJ1-1,NA,TRBV5-1,many,TGCGCCAGCAGCTTGGGGACTCATCCCATGAACACTGAAGCTTTCTTT,CASSLGTHPMNTEAFF
TRBJ2-5,NA,TRBV20-1,NA,TGCAGTGCTGGAGCGGTAAGGAGGGAGACCCAGTACTTC,CSAGAVRRETQYF
TRBJ1-6,TRBD1,TRBV20-1,many,TGCAGTGCTAGAACCAGGGGGCCGAATTCACCCCTCCACTTT,CSARTRGPNSPLHF
TRBJ1-2,NA,TRBV7-2,many,TGTGCCAGCAGCTTTGTAGCGGGCTATGGCTACACCTTC,CASSFVAGYGYTF
TRBJ2-5,TRBD2,TRBV29-1,NA,TGCAGCGGGGGAGGGTGGGGAGAGACCCAGTACTTC,CSGGGWGETQYF
TRBJ2-5,NA,TRBV15,many,TGTGCCACCAGCAGACCCCCAGTCCAGACCCAGTACTTC,CATSRPPVQTQYF
TRBJ1-5,NA,TRBV7-9,once,TGTGCCAGCAGCGTTGCGTCTGGACCGAGCCAGCCCCAGCATTTT,CASSVASGPSQPQHF
TRBJ1-2,TRBD1,TRBV19,NA,TGTGCCAGTAGTAAGTCGACAGGGGGCAGCTACACCTTC,CASSKSTGGSYTF
TRBJ1-2,NA,TRBV2,many,TGTGCCAGCAGTGTGTCAGGGATCAGCTATGGCTACACCTTC,CASSVSGISYGYTF
TRBJ1-1,NA,TRBV25-1,once,TGTGCCAGCTCGCAGGGAGAGTACACTGAAGCTTTCTTT,CASSQGEYTEAFF
TRBJ2-7,NA,TRBV4-1,few,TGCGCCAGCAGCCAAGATGCGCCCACCGAGCAGTACTTC,CASSQDAPTEQYF
TRBJ1-5,NA,TRBV20-1,few,TGCAGTGCTAGAGTTGGCCCCCCGAATCAGCCCCAGCATTTT,CSARVGPPNQPQHF
TRBJ1-5,NA,TRBV2,few,TGTGCCAGCAGCTCTTACCCAGGGGTCAAGCCCCAGCATTTT,CASSSYPGVKPQHF
TRBJ1-5,NA,TRBV19,once,TGTGCCAGTGGACACTACAATCAGCCCCAGCATTTT,CASGHYNQPQHF
TRBJ1-4,TRBD1,TRBV7-9,NA,TGTGCCAGCAGCCGCCGGGACAGGGCACGGGGCGAAAAACTGTTTTTT,CASSRRDRARGEKLFF
TRBJ2-7,NA,TRBV20-1,few,TGCAGTGCCGGACGGACAGTTTACGAGCAGTACTTC,CSAGRTVYEQYF
TRBJ2-7,NA,TRBV29-1,NA,TGCAGCGGAGCGACGGGAGTTGGGGGTACGCAGTACTTC,CSGATGVGGTQYF
TRBJ2-2,NA,TRBV11-2,NA,TGTGCCAGCAGCTTAGTTCTCGGAGCAATTGGGGAGCTGTTTTTT,CASSLVLGAIGELFF
TRBJ1-1,NA,TRBV3-1,NA,TGTGCCAGCAGCCAACAGACTGAAGCTTTCTTT,CASSQQTEAFF
TRBJ2-7,TRBD2,TRBV5-1,NA,TGCGCCAGCAGCTTGGGGACCGGGACTAGCCTTCCCTACGAGCAGTACTTC,CASSLGTGTSLPYEQYF
TRBJ1-6,TRBD1,TRBV12-3/TRBV12-4,few,TGTGCCAGCAGTTTCGCGGTGGGACAGTATAATTCACCCCTCCACTTT,CASSFAVGQYNSPLHF